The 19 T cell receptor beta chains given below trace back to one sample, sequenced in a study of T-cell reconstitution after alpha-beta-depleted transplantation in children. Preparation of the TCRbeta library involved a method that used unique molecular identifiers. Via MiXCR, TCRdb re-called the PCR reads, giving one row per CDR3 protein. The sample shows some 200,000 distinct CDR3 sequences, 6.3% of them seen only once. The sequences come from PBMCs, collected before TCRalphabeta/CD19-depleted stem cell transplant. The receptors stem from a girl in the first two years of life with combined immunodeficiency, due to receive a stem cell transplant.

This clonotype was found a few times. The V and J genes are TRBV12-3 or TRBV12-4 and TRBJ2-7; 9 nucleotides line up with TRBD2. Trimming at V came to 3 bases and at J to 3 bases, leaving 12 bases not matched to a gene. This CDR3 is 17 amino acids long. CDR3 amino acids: CASSFSGGPTDLYEQYF. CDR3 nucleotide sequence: TGTGCCAGCAGTTTCAGCGGGGGGCCCACTGATCTCTACGAGCAGTACTTC.

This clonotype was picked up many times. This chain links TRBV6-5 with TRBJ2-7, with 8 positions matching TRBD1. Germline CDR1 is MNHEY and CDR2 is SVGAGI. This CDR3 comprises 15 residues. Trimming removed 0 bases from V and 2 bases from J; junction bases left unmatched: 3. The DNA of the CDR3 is TGTGCCAGCAGTTACTCTGGACAGGGTACCTACGAGCAGTACTTC. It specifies CASSYSGQGTYEQYF.

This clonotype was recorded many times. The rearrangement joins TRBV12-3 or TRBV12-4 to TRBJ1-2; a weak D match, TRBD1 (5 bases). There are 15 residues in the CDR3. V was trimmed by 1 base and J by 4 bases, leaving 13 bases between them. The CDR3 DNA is TGTGCCAGCAGTTTAGTGGGGGGGTTCCGCTATGGCTACACCTTC. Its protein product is CASSLVGGFRYGYTF.

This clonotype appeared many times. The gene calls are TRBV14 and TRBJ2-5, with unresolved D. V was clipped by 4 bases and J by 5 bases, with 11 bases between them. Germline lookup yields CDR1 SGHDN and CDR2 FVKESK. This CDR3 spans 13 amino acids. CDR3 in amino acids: CASSPTRWETQYF. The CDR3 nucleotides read TGTGCCAGCAGCCCTACCCGGTGGGAGACCCAGTACTTC.

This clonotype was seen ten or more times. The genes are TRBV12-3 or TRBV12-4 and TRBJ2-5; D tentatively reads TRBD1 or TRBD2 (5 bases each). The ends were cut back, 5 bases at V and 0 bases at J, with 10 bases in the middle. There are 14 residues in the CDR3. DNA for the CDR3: TGTGCCAGCAGTCTGGGACGGAACCAAGAGACCCAGTACTTC. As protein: CASSLGRNQETQYF.

CDR3 sequence reads: CASSTSSVAYEQYF. CDR3 in DNA: TGTGCCAGCAGTACTTCTAGCGTTGCCTACGAGCAGTACTTC. The J gene is TRBJ2-7, the V gene TRBV27; D is perhaps TRBD2 (6 bases). V shed 5 bases and J shed 2 bases, with 13 bases lying between them. CDR3 size: 14 residues. The V gene's germline CDR1 is MNHEY and CDR2 SMNVEV (reference sequence).

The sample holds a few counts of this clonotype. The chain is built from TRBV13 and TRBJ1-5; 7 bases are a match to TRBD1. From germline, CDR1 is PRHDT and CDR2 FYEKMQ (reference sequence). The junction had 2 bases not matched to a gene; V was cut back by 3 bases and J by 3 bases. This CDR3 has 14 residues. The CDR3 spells CASSLGQLNQPQHF. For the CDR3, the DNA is TGTGCCAGCAGCTTGGGACAGCTCAATCAGCCCCAGCATTTT.

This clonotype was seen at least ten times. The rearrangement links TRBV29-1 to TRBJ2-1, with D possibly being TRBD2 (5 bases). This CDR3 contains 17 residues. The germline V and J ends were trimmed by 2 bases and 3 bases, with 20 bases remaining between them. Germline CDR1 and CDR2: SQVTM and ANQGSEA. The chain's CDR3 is CSVERPPMTTIYNEQFF. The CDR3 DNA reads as TGCAGCGTTGAACGACCCCCTATGACTACAATCTACAATGAGCAGTTCTTC.

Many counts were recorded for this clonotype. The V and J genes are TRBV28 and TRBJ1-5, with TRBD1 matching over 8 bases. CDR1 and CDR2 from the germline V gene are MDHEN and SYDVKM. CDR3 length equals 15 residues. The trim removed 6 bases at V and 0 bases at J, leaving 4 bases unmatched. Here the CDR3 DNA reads TGTGCCAGCAGACCGACAGGGGTTAGCAATCAGCCCCAGCATTTT. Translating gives CASRPTGVSNQPQHF.

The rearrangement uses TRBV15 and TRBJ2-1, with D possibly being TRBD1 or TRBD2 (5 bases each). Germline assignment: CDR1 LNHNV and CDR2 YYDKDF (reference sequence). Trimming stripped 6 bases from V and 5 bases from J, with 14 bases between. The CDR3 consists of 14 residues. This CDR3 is CATRGAGAHNEQFF. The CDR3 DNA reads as TGTGCCACCAGAGGTGCCGGGGCCCACAATGAGCAGTTCTTC.

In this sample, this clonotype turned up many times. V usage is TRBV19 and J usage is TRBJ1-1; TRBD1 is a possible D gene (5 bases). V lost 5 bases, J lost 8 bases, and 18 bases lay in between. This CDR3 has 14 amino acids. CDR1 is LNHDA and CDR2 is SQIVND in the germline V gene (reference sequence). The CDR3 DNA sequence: TGTGCCAGTAGTGTTATGGACAATAAAGTCGAAGCTTTCTTT. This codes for CASSVMDNKVEAFF.

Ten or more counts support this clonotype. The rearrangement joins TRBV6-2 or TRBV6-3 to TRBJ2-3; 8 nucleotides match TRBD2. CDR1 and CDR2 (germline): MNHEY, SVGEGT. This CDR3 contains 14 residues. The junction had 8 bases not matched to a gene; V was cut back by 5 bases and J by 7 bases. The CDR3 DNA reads TGTGCCAGCAGTGGACTAGCCTTCCTCCATACGCAGTATTTT. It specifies CASSGLAFLHTQYF.

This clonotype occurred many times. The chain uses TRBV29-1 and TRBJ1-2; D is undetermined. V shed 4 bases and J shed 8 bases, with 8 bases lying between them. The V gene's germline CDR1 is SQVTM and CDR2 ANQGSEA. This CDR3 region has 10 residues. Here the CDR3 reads CSVGPRGYTF. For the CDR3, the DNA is TGCAGCGTTGGCCCTCGGGGCTACACCTTC.

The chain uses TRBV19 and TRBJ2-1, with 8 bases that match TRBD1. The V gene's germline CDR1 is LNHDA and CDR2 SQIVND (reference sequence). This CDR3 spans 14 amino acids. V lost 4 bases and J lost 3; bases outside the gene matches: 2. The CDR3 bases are TGTGCCAGTAGTAGGACAGGGTACTACAATGAGCAGTTCTTC. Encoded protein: CASSRTGYYNEQFF.

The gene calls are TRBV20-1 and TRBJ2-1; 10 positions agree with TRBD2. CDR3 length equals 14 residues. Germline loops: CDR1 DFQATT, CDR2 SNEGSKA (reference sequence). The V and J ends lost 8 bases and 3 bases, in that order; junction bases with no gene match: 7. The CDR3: CSSAAGGLYNEQFF. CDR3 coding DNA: TGCAGTTCCGCAGCGGGGGGGCTCTACAATGAGCAGTTCTTC.

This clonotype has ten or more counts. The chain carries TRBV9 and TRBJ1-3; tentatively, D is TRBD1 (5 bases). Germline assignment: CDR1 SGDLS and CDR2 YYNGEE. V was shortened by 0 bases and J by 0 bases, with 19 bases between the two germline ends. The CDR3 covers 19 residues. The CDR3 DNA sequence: TGTGCCAGCAGCGTAGGAGGGGTCGGTGGTTCCTACTCTGGAAACACCATATATTTT. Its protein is CASSVGGVGGSYSGNTIYF.

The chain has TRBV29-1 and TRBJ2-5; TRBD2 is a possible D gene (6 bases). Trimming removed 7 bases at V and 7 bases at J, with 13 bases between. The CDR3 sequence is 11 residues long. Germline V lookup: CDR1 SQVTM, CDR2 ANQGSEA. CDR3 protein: CSGGTPGTQYF. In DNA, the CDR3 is TGCAGCGGCGGGACTCCTGGGACCCAGTACTTC.

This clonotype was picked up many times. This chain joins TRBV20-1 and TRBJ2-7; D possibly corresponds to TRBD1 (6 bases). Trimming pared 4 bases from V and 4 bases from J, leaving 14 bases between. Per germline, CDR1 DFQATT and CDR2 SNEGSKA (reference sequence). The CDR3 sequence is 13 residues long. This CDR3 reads CSANDRSSYEQYF. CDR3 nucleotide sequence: TGCAGTGCTAACGACAGGTCCTCTTACGAGCAGTACTTC.

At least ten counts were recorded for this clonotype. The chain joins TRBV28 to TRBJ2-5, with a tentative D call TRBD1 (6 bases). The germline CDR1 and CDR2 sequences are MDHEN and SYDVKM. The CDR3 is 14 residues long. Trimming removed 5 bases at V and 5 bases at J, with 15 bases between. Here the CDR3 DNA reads TGTGCCAGCAGTCTCCTAACAGGGACGGAGACCCAGTACTTC. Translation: CASSLLTGTETQYF.